The 11 T cell receptor beta chains below come from one sample, sequenced in a study of Ad26.COV2.S vaccination and SARS-CoV-2 variants. Stated treatment: 19 received Ad26.COV2.S at low or high dose, single or two shots; about five received placebo; per-sample allocation not given. Collection of samples fell on day 63 after the first vaccine or placebo injection. Here immunoSEQ multiplex PCR was the method, and the copy in TCRdb shows in-frame clones only, minus some. The sample lists around 340,000 clones; roughly 89% were seen once. The material was peripheral blood, obtained in a trial of Ad26.COV2.S vaccine versus placebo. Receptor source: a person between 18 and 65 years old who received the Ad26.COV2.S COVID-19 vaccine or a placebo.

The chain carries TRBV23-1 and TRBJ2-3, with D possibly being TRBD2 (6 bases). TRBV23-1 is an ORF; its function is uncertain. This CDR3 is built from 15 residues. V lost 7 bases and J 3 bases, leaving 17 bases between the germline ends. The CDR3 spells CASIPSRDSTDTQYF. CDR3 DNA: TGCGCCAGCATCCCAAGTCGGGACTCAACAGATACGCAGTATTTT.

This clone appeared a few times. The chain combines TRBV3-1 (or the pseudogene TRBV3-2) with TRBJ1-2; 8 bases align to TRBD1. Germline V gene data show CDR1 as LGHDT and CDR2 as YNNKEL (reference sequence). The V segment lost 6 bases and the J segment 5 bases; nucleotides outside the gene matches: 11. The CDR3 covers 15 residues. DNA for the CDR3: TGTGCCAGCAGTCCAAGTGTTACAGGGGGGTATGGCTACACCTTC. It codes for CASSPSVTGGYGYTF.

V gene TRBV18 combines with J gene TRBJ1-1, with D unclear. Trimming left V 3 bases short and J 1 base short, with 9 bases between. The CDR3 runs 14 residues. Germline V gene sequence: CDR1 KGHSH, CDR2 LQKENI. CDR3 coding DNA: TGTGCCAGCTCACCTCCAAGGAAGAACACTGAAGCTTTCTTT. This encodes CASSPPRKNTEAFF.

As for this clone: This sample also contains other DNA sequences that code for the same CDR3. The chain joins TRBV7-2 to TRBJ1-2; 7 bases agree with TRBD1. Germline lookup yields CDR1 SGHTA and CDR2 FQGNSA. J was trimmed by 5 bases and V by 1 base; bases with no gene match: 1. The CDR3 is 13 residues long. DNA for the CDR3: TGTGCCAGCAGCTTAGGACAGGGTTATGGCTACACCTTC. It encodes CASSLGQGYGYTF.

For this clone: At one end the junction does not follow the germline gene, possibly because of a read error. The chain joins TRBV2 to TRBJ2-7; 10 nucleotides line up with TRBD1. The CDR3 length is 15 residues. Germline CDR1 is SNHLY and CDR2 is FYNNEI. The CDR3 protein is CASTEPTGGAYEQYF. DNA of the CDR3: TGTGCCAGCACTGAACCGACAGGGGGCGCGTACGAGCAGTACTTC.

CDR3 in DNA: TGCGCCAGCAGTGGGGGGTCTTCGGCGGGCCATCTTTATGGCTACACCTTC. Its protein product is CASSGGSSAGHLYGYTF. The rearrangement links TRBV10-2 to TRBJ1-2; D may be TRBD1 (5 bases). V was shortened by 4 bases and J by 5 bases, with 23 bases between the two germline ends. Looked up from germline, CDR1 is WSHSY and CDR2 is SAAADI. The CDR3 has 17 residues.

This chain uses TRBV29-1 with TRBJ1-2; tentatively, D is TRBD1 (6 bases). CDR3 size: 13 residues. CDR1 is SQVTM and CDR2 is ANQGSEA in the germline V gene. V dropped 6 bases and J dropped 2 bases, with 13 bases sitting between them. The CDR3 reads CSVRGGGNYGYTF. The CDR3 region has the DNA TGCAGCGTGAGGGGGGGTGGGAACTATGGCTACACCTTC.

Details on this clone: Other DNA sequences within the sample encode an identical CDR3. The chain couples TRBV19 to TRBJ1-5; D might be TRBD1 (6 bases). The CDR3 has 14 amino acids. V dropped 5 bases and J dropped 2 bases, with 10 bases sitting between them. The germline V gene encodes CDR1 LNHDA and CDR2 SQIVND (reference sequence). DNA for the CDR3: TGTGCCAGTAGTCTCAGGGGTGGCAATCAGCCCCAGCATTTT. Encoded protein: CASSLRGGNQPQHF. Based on the CDR3 plus reference TRBV19 and TRBJ1-5, the full variable domain is DGGITQSPKYLFRKEGQNVTLSCEQNLNHDAMYWYRQDPGQGLRLIYYSQIVNDFQKGDIAEGYSVSREKKESFPLTVTSAQKNPTAFYLCASSLRGGNQPQHFGDGTRLSIL.

The rearrangement joins TRBV28 to TRBJ2-2; tentative D call: TRBD2 (6 bases). The length of the CDR3 is 16 residues. The germline CDR1 and CDR2 sequences are MDHEN and SYDVKM. The V and J ends lost 5 bases and 2 bases respectively, with 15 bases between them. The CDR3 is CASSPSRRGNTGELFF. The CDR3 bases are TGTGCCAGCAGTCCCTCAAGGAGGGGAAACACCGGGGAGCTGTTTTTT.

Only one count was recorded for this clone. This rearrangement joins TRBV18 to TRBJ2-2; 7 nucleotides line up with TRBD1. The junction had 3 bases not matched to a gene; V was cut back by 1 base and J by 4 bases. Germline lookup yields CDR1 KGHSH and CDR2 LQKENI. This CDR3 is built from 15 residues. The CDR3 DNA is TGTGCCAGCTCACCACTTCCAGGGGGCACCGGGGAGCTGTTTTTT. It encodes CASSPLPGGTGELFF.

The J gene is TRBJ2-7, the V gene TRBV7-9; 7 bases match TRBD2. This CDR3 region has 16 residues. CDR1 is SEHNR and CDR2 is FQNEAQ in the germline V gene (reference sequence). V lost 4 bases and J lost 3; bases outside the gene matches: 12. The CDR3 is CASSSVGSGVNYEQYF. The CDR3 DNA follows: TGTGCCAGCAGCTCCGTTGGGAGCGGGGTAAACTACGAGCAGTACTTC.